A single sample gave rise to the 8 T cell receptor beta chains below, sequenced in a study of preoperative IRX-2 immunotherapy in early breast cancer. Described treatment: preoperative locoregional IRX-2 cytokine immunotherapy. Profiled with immunoSEQ multiplex PCR; TCRdb holds only in-frame clones, not every one. Among tens of thousands of clones, 70% to 85% were seen once, and the ten largest hold about 3.3%. This sample was taken from a patient treated with IRX-2 immunotherapy. These receptors came from a human donor with breast cancer.

The chain employs TRBV6-8 and TRBJ1-1; tentative D call: TRBD1 (6 bases). The CDR3 sequence is 14 residues long. Germline V CDR1 and CDR2: MNHGY, SAAAGT. V dropped 5 bases and J dropped 1 base, with 11 bases sitting between them. The CDR3 DNA sequence: TGTGCCAGCAGTGACCAGGGACAGAACACTGAAGCTTTCTTT. As protein: CASSDQGQNTEAFF.

The chain uses TRBV6-8 and TRBJ1-5, with unresolved D. The CDR3 sequence is 12 residues long. V gave up 6 bases and J gave up 7 bases, with 10 bases separating them. The germline V gene has CDR1 MNHGY and CDR2 SAAAGT. CDR3 protein: CASRSYGQPQHF. The CDR3 coding sequence is TGTGCCAGCAGGTCCTACGGCCAGCCCCAGCATTTT.

The V and J genes are TRBV5-1 and TRBJ2-2; D uncertain. Trimming took 1 base from V and 1 from J, leaving 8 bases between them. The CDR3 length is 15 residues. Germline CDR1 reads SGHRS; CDR2 reads YFSETQ. The CDR3 spells CASSLSPGNTGELFF. The CDR3 nucleotides are TGCGCCAGCAGCTTGTCCCCAGGGAACACCGGGGAGCTGTTTTTT.

This clone was recorded a few times. V gene TRBV15 combines with J gene TRBJ1-1; D ambiguous. Between the trimmed V and J ends, which lost 0 bases and 6 bases, there was a span of 17 bases. Per germline, CDR1 LNHNV and CDR2 YYDKDF (reference sequence). This CDR3 region has 16 residues. DNA of the CDR3: TGTGCCACCAGCAGAGATCGGGATCTCGCCAGATCTGAAGCTTTCTTT. It encodes CATSRDRDLARSEAFF.

This clone was seen only a few times. This sequence joins TRBV18 and TRBJ2-7; 7 nucleotides agree with TRBD1. The CDR3 is 14 amino acids. Germline V gene lookup returns CDR1 KGHSH and CDR2 LQKENI. V lost 3 bases to trimming and J lost 7 bases; unmatched junction nucleotides: 9. CDR3 nucleotides: TGTGCCAGCTCACCCCCGGGACAGAGAGGGGAGCAGTACTTC. As protein: CASSPPGQRGEQYF.

This rearrangement joins TRBV18 to TRBJ2-3; D is undetermined. The length of the CDR3 is 14 residues. V lost 6 bases, J lost 2 bases, and 12 bases lay in between. Per the germline V gene, CDR1 is KGHSH and CDR2 is LQKENI. In DNA, the CDR3 is TGTGCCAGCTCCGTTTGGGGAAACACAGATACGCAGTATTTT. It codes for CASSVWGNTDTQYF.

The chain employs TRBV9 and TRBJ2-1; 11 bases align to TRBD2. With 3 bases clipped from V and 7 bases from J, the junction kept 9 bases outside the gene matches. The CDR3 contains 16 residues. CDR1 is SGDLS, CDR2 YYNGEE, per germline. The CDR3 DNA reads as TGTGCCAGCAGCGGGGGACCGGGACTAGCGGCGAATGAGCAGTTCTTC. It translates to CASSGGPGLAANEQFF.

This rearrangement joins TRBV6-8 to TRBJ2-7, with TRBD2 matching 7 bases. CDR1 is MNHGY, CDR2 SAAAGT, per germline. The CDR3 has 15 amino acids. The junction had 9 bases not matched to a gene; V was cut back by 5 bases and J by 2 bases. The CDR3 is CASSDLAEKTYEQYF. CDR3 nucleotides: TGTGCCAGCAGTGATCTAGCGGAAAAAACCTACGAGCAGTACTTC.